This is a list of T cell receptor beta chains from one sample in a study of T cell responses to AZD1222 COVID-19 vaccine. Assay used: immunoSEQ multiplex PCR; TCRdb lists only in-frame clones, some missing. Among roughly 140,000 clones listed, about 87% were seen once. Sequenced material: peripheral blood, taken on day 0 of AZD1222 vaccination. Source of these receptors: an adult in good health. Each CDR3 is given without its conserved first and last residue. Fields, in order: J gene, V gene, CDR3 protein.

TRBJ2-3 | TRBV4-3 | ASSQDLSGGPGFPDTQY
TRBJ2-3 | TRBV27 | ASSLARFSTDTQY
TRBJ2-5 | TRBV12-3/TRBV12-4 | ASSLGETQY
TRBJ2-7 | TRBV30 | AWSFRGTSDSYEQY
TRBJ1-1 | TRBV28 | ASSLVPGQGAGTEAF
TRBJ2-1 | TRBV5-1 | ASSLTRGGEQF
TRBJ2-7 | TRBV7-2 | ASSLLPSRGEQY
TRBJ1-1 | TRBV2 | ASIGRAEAF
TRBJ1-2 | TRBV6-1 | ASSESRLLVGANYGYT
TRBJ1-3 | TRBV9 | ASSVEGISGNTIY
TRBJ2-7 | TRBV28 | ASSSDNFGWQY
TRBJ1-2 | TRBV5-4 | ASSSLTGVKIHGYT
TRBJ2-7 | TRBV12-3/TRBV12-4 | ASSPGQLEQY
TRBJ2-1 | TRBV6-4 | ASSPLAGVGGEQF
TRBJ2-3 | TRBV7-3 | ASSLGGTPDTQY
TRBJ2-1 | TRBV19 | ASIGQGGVGEQF
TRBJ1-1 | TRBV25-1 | ASSLGDRKAF
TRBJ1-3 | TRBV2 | ATRRAGNTIY
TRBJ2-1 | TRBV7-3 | ASSLLVGVALAGEQF
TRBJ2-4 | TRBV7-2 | ASSQNRGAKNIQY
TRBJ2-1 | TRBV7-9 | ASSLGASGIEQF
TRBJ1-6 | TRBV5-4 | ASSWGVGSPLH
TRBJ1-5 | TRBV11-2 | ASSLWSNQPQH
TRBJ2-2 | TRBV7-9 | ASRLGTGELF
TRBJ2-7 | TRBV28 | ASITGGAVYEQY
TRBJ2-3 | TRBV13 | ASSLVRGTSTDTQY
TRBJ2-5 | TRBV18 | ASSPVKTGGQETQY
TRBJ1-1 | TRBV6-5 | ASGLGRLAF
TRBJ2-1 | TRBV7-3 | ASSLTRTRNNEQF
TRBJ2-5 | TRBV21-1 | ASSKVGEKREGGPKETQY
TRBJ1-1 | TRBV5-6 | ASSLPQNTEAF
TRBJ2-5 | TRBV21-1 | ASSRTSIMAGKETQY
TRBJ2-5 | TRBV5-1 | ASSLGQQETQY
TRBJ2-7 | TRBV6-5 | ASSYSWEGTYEQY
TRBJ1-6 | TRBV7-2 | ASSLAGTGGSPLH
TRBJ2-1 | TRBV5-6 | ASSTPEGSYNEQF
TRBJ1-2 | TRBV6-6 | ASSYSLRDYGYT
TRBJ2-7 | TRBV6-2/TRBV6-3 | ASSLGEDGSYEQY
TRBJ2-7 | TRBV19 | ASSITAFRDEQY
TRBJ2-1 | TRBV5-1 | ASSFISGSGSYNEQF
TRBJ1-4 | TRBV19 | ASRQTGPNEKLF
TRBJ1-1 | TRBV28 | ASSFLTNTEAF
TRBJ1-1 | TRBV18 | ASSPGGLNTEAF
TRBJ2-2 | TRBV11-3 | ASSLERKAGARSGELF
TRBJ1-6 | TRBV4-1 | ASSSGHLNYNSPLH
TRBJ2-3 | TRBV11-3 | ASSLRSRDFSTDTQY
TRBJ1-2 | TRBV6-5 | ASSGLGGQGYGYT
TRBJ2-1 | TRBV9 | ASSLRIGPPGYNEQF
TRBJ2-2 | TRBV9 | ASSVVGTGELF
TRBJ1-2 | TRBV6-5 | ASGGNYGYT
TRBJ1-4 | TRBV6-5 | ASSLQGGVGKLF
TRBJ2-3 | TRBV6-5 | AGGFVPDTQY
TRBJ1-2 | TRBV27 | ASSSRVFYGYT
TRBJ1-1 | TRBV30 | AWSNSENSEAF